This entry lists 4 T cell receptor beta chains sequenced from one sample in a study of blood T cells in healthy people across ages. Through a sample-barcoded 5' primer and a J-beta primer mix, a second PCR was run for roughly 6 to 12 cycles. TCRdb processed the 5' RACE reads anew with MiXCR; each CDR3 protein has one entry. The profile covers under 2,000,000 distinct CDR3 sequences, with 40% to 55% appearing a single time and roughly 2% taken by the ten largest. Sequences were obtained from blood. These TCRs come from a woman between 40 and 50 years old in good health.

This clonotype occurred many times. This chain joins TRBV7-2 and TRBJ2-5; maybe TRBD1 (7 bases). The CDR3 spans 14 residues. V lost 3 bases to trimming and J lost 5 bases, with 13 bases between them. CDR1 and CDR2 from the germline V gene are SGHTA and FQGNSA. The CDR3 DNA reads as TGTGCCAGCAGCTTGGTCAGGGGGACTGAGACCCAGTACTTC. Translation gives CASSLVRGTETQYF.

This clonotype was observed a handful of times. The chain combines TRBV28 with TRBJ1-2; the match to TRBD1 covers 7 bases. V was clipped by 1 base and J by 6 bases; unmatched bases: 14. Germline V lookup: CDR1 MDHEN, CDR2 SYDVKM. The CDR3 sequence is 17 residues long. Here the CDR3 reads CASSLLAPGTALNGYTF. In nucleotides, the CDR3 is TGTGCCAGCAGTTTATTAGCTCCCGGGACAGCCCTGAATGGCTACACCTTC.

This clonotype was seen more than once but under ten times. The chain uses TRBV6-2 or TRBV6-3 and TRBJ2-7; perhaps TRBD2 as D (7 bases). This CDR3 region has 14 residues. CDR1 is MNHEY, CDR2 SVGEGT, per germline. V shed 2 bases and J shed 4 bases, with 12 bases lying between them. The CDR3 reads CASSYARGAYEQYF. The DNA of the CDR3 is TGTGCCAGCAGTTACGCACGGGGGGCGTACGAGCAGTACTTC.

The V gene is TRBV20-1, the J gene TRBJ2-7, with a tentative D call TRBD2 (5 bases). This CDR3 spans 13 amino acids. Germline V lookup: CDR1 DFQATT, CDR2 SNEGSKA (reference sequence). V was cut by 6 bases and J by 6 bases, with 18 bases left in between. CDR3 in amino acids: CSASRLGGLEQYF. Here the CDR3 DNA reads TGCAGTGCGAGTCGGCTAGGCGGGCTCGAGCAGTACTTC.